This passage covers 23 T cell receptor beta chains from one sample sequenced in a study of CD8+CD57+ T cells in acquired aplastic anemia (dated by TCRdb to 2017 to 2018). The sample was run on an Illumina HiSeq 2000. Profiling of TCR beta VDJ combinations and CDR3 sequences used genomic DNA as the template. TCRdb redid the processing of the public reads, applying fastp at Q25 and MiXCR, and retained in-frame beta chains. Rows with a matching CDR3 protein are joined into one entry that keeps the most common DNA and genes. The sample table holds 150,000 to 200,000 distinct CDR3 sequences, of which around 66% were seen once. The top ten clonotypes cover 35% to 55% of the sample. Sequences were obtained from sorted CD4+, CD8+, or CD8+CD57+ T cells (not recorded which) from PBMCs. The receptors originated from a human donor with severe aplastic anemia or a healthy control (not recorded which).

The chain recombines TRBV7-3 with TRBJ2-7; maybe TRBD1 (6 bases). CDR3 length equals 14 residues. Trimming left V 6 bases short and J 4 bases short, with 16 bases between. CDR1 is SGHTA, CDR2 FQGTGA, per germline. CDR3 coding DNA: TGTGCCAGCAGGGATACAGGGTTCCCTTACGAGCAGTACTTC. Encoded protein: CASRDTGFPYEQYF. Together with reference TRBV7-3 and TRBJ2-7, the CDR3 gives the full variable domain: GAGVSQTPSNKVTEKGKYVELRCDPISGHTALYWYRQSLGQGPEFLIYFQGTGAADDSGLPNDRFFAVRPEGSVSTLKIQRTERGDSAVYLCASRDTGFPYEQYFGPGTRLTVT.

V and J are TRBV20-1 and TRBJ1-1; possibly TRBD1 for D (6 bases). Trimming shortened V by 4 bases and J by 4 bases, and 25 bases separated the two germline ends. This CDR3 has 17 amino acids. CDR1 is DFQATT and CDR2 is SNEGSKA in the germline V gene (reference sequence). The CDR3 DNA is TGCAGTGCTATGCGGCCCGGGACAACCGGGGCCCTCACTGAAGCTTTCTTT. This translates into CSAMRPGTTGALTEAFF.

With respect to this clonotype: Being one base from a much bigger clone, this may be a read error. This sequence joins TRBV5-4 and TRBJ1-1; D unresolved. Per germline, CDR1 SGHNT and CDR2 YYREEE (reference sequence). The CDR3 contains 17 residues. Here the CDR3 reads CASSTTKGPGMSTEAFF. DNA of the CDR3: TGCGCCAGCAGCACGACCAAGGGCCCGGGGATGAGCACTGAAGCTTTCTTT.

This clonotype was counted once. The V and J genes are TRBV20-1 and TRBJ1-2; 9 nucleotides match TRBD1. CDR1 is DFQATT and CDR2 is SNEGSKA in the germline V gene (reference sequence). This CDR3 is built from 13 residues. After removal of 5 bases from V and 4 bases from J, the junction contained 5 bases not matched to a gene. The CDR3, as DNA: TGCAGTGCTGGGGACAGGGCGAGCTATGGCTACACCTTC. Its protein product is CSAGDRASYGYTF.

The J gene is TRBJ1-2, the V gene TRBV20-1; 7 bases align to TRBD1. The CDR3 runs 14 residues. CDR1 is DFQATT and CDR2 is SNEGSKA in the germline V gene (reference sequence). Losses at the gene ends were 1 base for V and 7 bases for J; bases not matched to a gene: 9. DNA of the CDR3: TGCAGTGCTAGAGGTCTCAGGGGGGGAATTGGCTACACCTTC. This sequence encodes CSARGLRGGIGYTF.

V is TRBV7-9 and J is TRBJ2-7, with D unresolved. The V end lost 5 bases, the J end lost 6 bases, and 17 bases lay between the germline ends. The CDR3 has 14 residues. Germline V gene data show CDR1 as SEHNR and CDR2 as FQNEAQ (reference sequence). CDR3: CASSQKMAGSEQYF. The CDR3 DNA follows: TGTGCCAGCAGCCAAAAGATGGCCGGATCCGAGCAGTACTTC.

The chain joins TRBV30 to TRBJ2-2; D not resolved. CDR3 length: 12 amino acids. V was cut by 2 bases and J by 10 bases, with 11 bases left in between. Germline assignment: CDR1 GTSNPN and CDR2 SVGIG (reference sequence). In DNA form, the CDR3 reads TGTGCCTGGAGTAGGGTTAACGAGGAGCTGTTTTTT. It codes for CAWSRVNEELFF.

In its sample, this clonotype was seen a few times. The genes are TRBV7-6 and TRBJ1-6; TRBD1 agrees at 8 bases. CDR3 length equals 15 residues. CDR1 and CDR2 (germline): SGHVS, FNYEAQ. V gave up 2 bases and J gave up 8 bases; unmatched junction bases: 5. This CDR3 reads CASSLRTGYDSPLHF. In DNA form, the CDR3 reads TGTGCCAGCAGCTTAAGGACAGGGTACGATTCACCCCTCCACTTT.

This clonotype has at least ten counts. The CDR3 region is CASSPYAGHQETQYF. Written as DNA, the CDR3 is TGTGCCAGCAGCCCCTACGCGGGGCACCAAGAGACCCAGTACTTC. V and J are TRBV9 and TRBJ2-5; the D gene is possibly TRBD2 (6 bases). This CDR3 is 15 amino acids long. Trimming pared 4 bases from V and 0 bases from J, leaving 13 bases between. Looked up from germline, CDR1 is SGDLS and CDR2 is YYNGEE.

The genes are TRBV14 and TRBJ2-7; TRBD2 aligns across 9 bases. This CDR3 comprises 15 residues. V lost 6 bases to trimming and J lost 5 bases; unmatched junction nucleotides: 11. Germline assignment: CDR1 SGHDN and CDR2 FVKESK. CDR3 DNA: TGTGCCAGCAGTCTTCCCGGGACTAGCTTGCACGAGCAGTACTTC. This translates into CASSLPGTSLHEQYF.

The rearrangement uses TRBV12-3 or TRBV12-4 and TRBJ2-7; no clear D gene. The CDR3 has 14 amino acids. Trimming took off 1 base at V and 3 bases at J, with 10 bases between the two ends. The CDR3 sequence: CASSLGDTDYEQYF. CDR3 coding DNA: TGTGCCAGCAGTTTAGGTGACACCGACTACGAGCAGTACTTC.

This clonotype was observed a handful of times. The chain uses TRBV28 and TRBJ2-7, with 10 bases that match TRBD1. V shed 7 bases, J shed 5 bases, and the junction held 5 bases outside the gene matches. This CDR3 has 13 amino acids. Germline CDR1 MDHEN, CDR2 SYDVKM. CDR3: CASNLGQGNEQYF. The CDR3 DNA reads TGTGCCAGCAACCTGGGACAGGGGAACGAGCAGTACTTC. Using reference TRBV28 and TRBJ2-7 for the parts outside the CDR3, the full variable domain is DVKVTQSSRYLVKRTGEKVFLECVQDMDHENMFWYRQDPGLGLRLIYFSYDVKMKEKGDIPEGYSVSREKKERFSLILESASTNQTSMYLCASNLGQGNEQYFGPGTRLTVT.

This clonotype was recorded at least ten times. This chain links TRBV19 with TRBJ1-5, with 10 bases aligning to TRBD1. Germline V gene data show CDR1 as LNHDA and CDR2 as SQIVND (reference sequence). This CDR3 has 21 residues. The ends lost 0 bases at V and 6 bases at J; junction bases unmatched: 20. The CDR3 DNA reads TGTGCCAGTAGTATAGATCTATCTTGGGGGACAGGGGTCCAGGCACTTCAGCCCCAGCATTTT. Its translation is CASSIDLSWGTGVQALQPQHF. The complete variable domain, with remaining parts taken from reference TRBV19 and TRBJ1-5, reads DGGITQSPKYLFRKEGQNVTLSCEQNLNHDAMYWYRQDPGQGLRLIYYSQIVNDFQKGDIAEGYSVSREKKESFPLTVTSAQKNPTAFYLCASSIDLSWGTGVQALQPQHFGDGTRLSIL.

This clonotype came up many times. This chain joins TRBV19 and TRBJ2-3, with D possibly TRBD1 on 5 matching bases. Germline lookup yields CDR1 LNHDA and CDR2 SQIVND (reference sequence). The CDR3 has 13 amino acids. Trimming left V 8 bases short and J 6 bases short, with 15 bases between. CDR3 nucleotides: TGTGCCAGTTCCACCGCAGGGTTTGATACGCAGTATTTT. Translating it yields CASSTAGFDTQYF.

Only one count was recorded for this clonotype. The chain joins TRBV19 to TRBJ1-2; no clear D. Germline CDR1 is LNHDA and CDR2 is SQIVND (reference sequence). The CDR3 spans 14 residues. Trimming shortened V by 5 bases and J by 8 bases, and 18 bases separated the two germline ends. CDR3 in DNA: TGTGCCAGTAGTCCCGAATTTTGGGGTGGCGGCTACACCTTC. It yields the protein CASSPEFWGGGYTF. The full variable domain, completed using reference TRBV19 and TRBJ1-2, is DGGITQSPKYLFRKEGQNVTLSCEQNLNHDAMYWYRQDPGQGLRLIYYSQIVNDFQKGDIAEGYSVSREKKESFPLTVTSAQKNPTAFYLCASSPEFWGGGYTFGSGTRLTVV.

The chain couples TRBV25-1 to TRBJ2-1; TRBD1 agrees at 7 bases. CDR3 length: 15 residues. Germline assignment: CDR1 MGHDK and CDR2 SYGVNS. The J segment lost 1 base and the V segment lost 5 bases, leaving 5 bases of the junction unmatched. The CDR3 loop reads CASSKQGRSYNEQFF. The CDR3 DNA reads TGTGCCAGCAGTAAACAGGGGCGTTCCTACAATGAGCAGTTCTTC.

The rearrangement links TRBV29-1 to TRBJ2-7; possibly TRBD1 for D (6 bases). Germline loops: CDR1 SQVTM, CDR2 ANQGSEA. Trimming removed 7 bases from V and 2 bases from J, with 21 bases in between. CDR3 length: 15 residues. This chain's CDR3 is CSAIPGTGITYEQYF. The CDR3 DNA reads TGCAGCGCTATTCCCGGAACAGGGATTACCTACGAGCAGTACTTC.

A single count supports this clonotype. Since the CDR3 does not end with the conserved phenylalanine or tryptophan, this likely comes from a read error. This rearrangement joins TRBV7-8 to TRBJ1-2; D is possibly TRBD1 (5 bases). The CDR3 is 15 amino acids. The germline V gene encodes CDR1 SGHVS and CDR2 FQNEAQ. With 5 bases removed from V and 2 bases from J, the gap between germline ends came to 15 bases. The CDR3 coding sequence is TGTGCCAGCAGCCGATCCGGGGCCATGAACTATGGCTACACCCTC. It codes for CASSRSGAMNYGYTL.

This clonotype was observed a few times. The CDR3 nucleotides are TGCAGTGCTAGAGGGGCGGGAAGGTACGTCTACGAGCAGTACTTC. Protein sequence: CSARGAGRYVYEQYF. This sequence joins TRBV20-1 and TRBJ2-7; the D gene is possibly TRBD2 (6 bases). V was clipped by 1 base and J by 3 bases, with 16 bases between them. From germline, CDR1 is DFQATT and CDR2 SNEGSKA (reference sequence). The CDR3 length is 15 residues.

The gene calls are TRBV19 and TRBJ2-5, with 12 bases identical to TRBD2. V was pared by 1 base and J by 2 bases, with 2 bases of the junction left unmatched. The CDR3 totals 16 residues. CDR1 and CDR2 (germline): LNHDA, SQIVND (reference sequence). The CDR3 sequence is CASSIVLAGGQETQYF. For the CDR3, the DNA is TGTGCCAGTAGTATAGTCCTAGCGGGGGGGCAAGAGACCCAGTACTTC.

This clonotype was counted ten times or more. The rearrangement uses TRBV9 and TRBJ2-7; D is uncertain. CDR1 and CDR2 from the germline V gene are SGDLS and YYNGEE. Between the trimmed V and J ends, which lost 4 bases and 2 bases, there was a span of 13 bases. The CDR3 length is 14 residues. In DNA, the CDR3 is TGTGCCAGCAGCCCCCGGGTGGATCCCTACGAGCAGTACTTC. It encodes CASSPRVDPYEQYF.

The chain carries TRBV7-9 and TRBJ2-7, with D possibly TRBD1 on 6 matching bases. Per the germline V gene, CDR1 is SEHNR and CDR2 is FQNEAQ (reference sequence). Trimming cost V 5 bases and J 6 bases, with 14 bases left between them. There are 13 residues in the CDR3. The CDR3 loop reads CASSNGQGTEQYF. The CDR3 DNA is TGTGCCAGCAGCAACGGGCAGGGGACCGAGCAGTACTTC.

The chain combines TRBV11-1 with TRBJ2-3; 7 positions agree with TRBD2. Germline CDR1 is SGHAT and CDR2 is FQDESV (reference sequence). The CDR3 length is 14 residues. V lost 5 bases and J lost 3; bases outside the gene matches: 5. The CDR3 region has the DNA TGTGCCAGCAGCCGCGCCGGGGGGACAGATACGCAGTATTTT. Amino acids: CASSRAGGTDTQYF. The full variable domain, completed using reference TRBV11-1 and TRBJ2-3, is EAEVAQSPRYKITEKSQAVAFWCDPISGHATLYWYRQILGQGPELLVQFQDESVVDDSQLPKDRFSAERLKGVDSTLKIQPAELGDSAMYLCASSRAGGTDTQYFGPGTRLTVL.